Shown below are 20 T cell receptor beta chains from a single sample sequenced in a study of OX40 agonist ivuxolimab in advanced cancers. Profiling relied on immunoSEQ multiplex PCR, and the TCRdb table lists in-frame clones only, not all of them. Of 20,000 to 25,000 clones in the sample, over 75% were seen once. The sample in question was CD4+ or CD8+ T cells sorted from blood, obtained in a trial of the OX40 agonist ivuxolimab. The receptor source for this set is an adult with an advanced solid tumor such as melanoma, head and neck, liver or kidney cancer.

This chain joins TRBV6-1 and TRBJ1-1, with D unresolved. The germline V gene encodes CDR1 MNHNS and CDR2 SASEGT. The CDR3 contains 15 residues. Between the trimmed V and J ends, which lost 2 bases and 0 bases, there was a span of 10 bases. CDR3 sequence (DNA): TGTGCCAGCAGTGAATTACCAGTCATGAACACTGAAGCTTTCTTT. This encodes CASSELPVMNTEAFF.

The chain is built from TRBV6-5 and TRBJ1-1; the match to TRBD1 covers 7 bases. This CDR3 comprises 14 residues. The V gene end was trimmed by 5 bases and the J gene end by 1 base; junction bases not matched to a gene: 4. CDR1 and CDR2 (germline): MNHEY, SVGAGI. CDR3 sequence reads: CASSANRGNTEAFF. In DNA, the CDR3 is TGTGCCAGCAGTGCAAACAGGGGGAACACTGAAGCTTTCTTT.

This chain joins TRBV9 and TRBJ1-1; D gene ambiguous. The CDR3 is made up of 13 amino acids. Germline V gene data show CDR1 as SGDLS and CDR2 as YYNGEE. With 0 bases removed from V and 1 base from J, the gap between germline ends came to 4 bases. CDR3 DNA: TGTGCCAGCAGCGTAGTCCCGAACACTGAAGCTTTCTTT. The encoded protein is CASSVVPNTEAFF.

The chain links TRBV6-5 to TRBJ2-3; 8 nucleotides align to TRBD1. The junction had 8 bases not matched to a gene; V was cut back by 2 bases and J by 4 bases. CDR1 is MNHEY and CDR2 is SVGAGI in the germline V gene. This CDR3 contains 16 residues. CDR3 loop: CASSYGGQGGADTQYF. The CDR3 coding sequence is TGTGCCAGCAGTTACGGCGGACAGGGCGGGGCAGATACGCAGTATTTT.

The genes are TRBV29-1 and TRBJ2-7, with D unresolved. V was cut by 7 bases and J by 4 bases, with 8 bases left in between. The CDR3 has 10 residues. Germline CDR1 and CDR2: SQVTM and ANQGSEA. The CDR3 nucleotides are TGCAGCGCCGTCAGTTACGAGCAGTACTTC. Amino acids: CSAVSYEQYF.

A remark on this clone: Sequence at one end of the junction differs from germline and may be a read error. This chain links TRBV5-1 with TRBJ1-5; TRBD1 might be the D (6 bases). This CDR3 is 19 amino acids long. Germline lookup yields CDR1 SGHRS and CDR2 YFSETQ. This chain's CDR3 is CANSWEVSKGENSNQPQHF. In DNA form, the CDR3 reads TGCGCCAACAGCTGGGAGGTTTCAAAGGGGGAAAATAGCAATCAGCCCCAGCATTTT.

This rearrangement joins TRBV27 to TRBJ2-7; 9 positions match TRBD2. With V trimmed by 10 bases and J by 6 bases, 10 bases remained unmatched. Germline V gives CDR1 MNHEY, CDR2 SMNVEV (reference sequence). CDR3 length: 13 amino acids. The DNA for the CDR3 is TGTGCCACTTCGACTAGCGGTAAAGGCGAGCAGTACTTC. This sequence encodes CATSTSGKGEQYF.

V gene TRBV2 combines with J gene TRBJ2-5; D ambiguous. This CDR3 has 13 residues. Germline assignment: CDR1 SNHLY and CDR2 FYNNEI. V was trimmed by 8 bases and J by 1 base, leaving 11 bases between them. CDR3: CASSDPLQETQYF. As DNA, the CDR3 is TGTGCCAGCTCGGATCCACTCCAAGAGACCCAGTACTTC. The whole variable domain, remainder taken from reference TRBV2 and TRBJ2-5, is EPEVTQTPSHQVTQMGQEVILRCVPISNHLYFYWYRQILGQKVEFLVSFYNNEISEKSEIFDDQFSVERPDGSNFTLKIRSTKLEDSAMYFCASSDPLQETQYFGPGTRLLVL.

The chain has TRBV4-2 and TRBJ2-5; no clear D gene. The CDR3 contains 16 residues. Germline V gene sequence: CDR1 LGHNA, CDR2 YNFKEQ. V was shortened by 0 bases and J by 2 bases, with 13 bases between the two germline ends. CDR3 region: CASSQDSELGQETQYF. CDR3 nucleotides: TGTGCCAGCAGCCAAGATTCGGAGTTGGGGCAAGAGACCCAGTACTTC.

The CDR3 DNA follows: TGCGCCAGCAGCCAAGGATTCCGGACGGTTGATGAAAAACTGTTTTTT. It codes for CASSQGFRTVDEKLFF. The chain has TRBV4-3 and TRBJ1-4, with D uncertain. The CDR3 extends over 16 amino acids. V was shortened by 1 base and J by 6 bases, with 15 bases between the two germline ends. Germline V gene sequence: CDR1 LGHNA, CDR2 YSLEER.

CDR3 nucleotide sequence: TGTGCCAGCAGCTCGGACATCATCTCTGGAAACACCATATATTTT. This sequence encodes CASSSDIISGNTIYF. This sequence joins TRBV5-8 and TRBJ1-3, with a tentative D call TRBD1 (5 bases). The CDR3 has 15 residues. Germline CDR1 SGHTS, CDR2 YDEGEE. Trimming took 3 bases from V and 0 from J, leaving 10 bases between them.

V is TRBV5-4 and J is TRBJ1-2; D gene unclear. The germline V gene has CDR1 SGHNT and CDR2 YYREEE (reference sequence). With 4 bases removed from V and 0 bases from J, the gap between germline ends came to 13 bases. The CDR3 extends over 15 amino acids. For the CDR3, the DNA is TGTGCCAGCAGCCGAGGGCGGATAGCTAACTATGGCTACACCTTC. This gives the protein CASSRGRIANYGYTF.

For the CDR3, the DNA is TGTGCCAGCAGCGAGGCCCGAGTCTATGGCTACACCTTC. Translating gives CASSEARVYGYTF. V and J are TRBV9 and TRBJ1-2; D unresolved. V was pared by 3 bases and J by 4 bases, with 10 bases between. Germline CDR1 and CDR2: SGDLS and YYNGEE. This CDR3 region has 13 residues.

In nucleotides, the CDR3 is TGTGCCAGCAGTTACAGAACGGGAGTTGAGGAGACCCAGTACTTC. As protein: CASSYRTGVEETQYF. The chain couples TRBV6-6 to TRBJ2-5; perhaps TRBD2 as D (6 bases). Trimming stripped 2 bases from V and 5 bases from J, with 15 bases between. The germline CDR1 and CDR2 sequences are MNHNY and SVGAGI (reference sequence). This CDR3 spans 15 amino acids.

V and J are TRBV21-1 and TRBJ2-2; the tabulated D call, TRBD1, remains unverified against the DNA. TRBV21-1 is deemed a pseudogene. The CDR3 extends over 16 amino acids. This chain's CDR3 is CASSKKGQGPTGELFF. CDR3 nucleotides: TGTGCCAGCAGCAAGAAAGGACAGGGTCCCACCGGGGAGCTGTTTTTT.

This clone was seen just once. The chain is built from TRBV11-2 and TRBJ2-7, with a weak D call TRBD2 (6 bases). The ends were cut back, 5 bases at V and 0 bases at J, with 14 bases in the middle. The CDR3 spans 15 residues. CDR1 is SGHAT, CDR2 FQNNGV, per germline. The CDR3 coding sequence is TGTGCCAGCAGCCCCGCGGGGAGCGCCTCCTACGAGCAGTACTTC. Translating gives CASSPAGSASYEQYF.

The chain has TRBV10-3 and TRBJ2-5; TRBD2 matches 9 bases. Germline loops: CDR1 ENHRY, CDR2 SYGVKD. The ends lost 5 bases at V and 1 base at J; junction bases unmatched: 2. The CDR3 sequence is 14 residues long. CDR3 in amino acids: CAISQLAGQETQYF. The CDR3 nucleotides read TGTGCCATCAGTCAACTAGCGGGCCAAGAGACCCAGTACTTC.

The chain uses TRBV19 and TRBJ2-7; 7 bases are shared with TRBD1. CDR3 length equals 14 residues. The trim removed 5 bases at V and 3 bases at J, leaving 7 bases unmatched. Germline-derived CDR1 and CDR2 are LNHDA and SQIVND (reference sequence). As DNA, the CDR3 is TGTGCCAGTAGTCCGGGACAGAGCCTCTACGAGCAGTACTTC. It translates to CASSPGQSLYEQYF.

J is TRBJ2-6 and V is TRBV2; TRBD2 matches 7 bases. After removal of 3 bases from V and 2 bases from J, the junction contained 1 base not matched to a gene. CDR1 is SNHLY, CDR2 FYNNEI, per germline. This CDR3 is 15 amino acids long. The CDR3 spells CASSEGGAGANVLTF. The CDR3 nucleotides read TGTGCCAGCAGTGAGGGGGGGGCTGGGGCCAACGTCCTGACTTTC.

This clone was observed once. The rearrangement links TRBV7-8 to TRBJ2-1, with 7 nucleotides matching TRBD1. The ends lost 3 bases at V and 3 bases at J; junction bases unmatched: 8. The CDR3 totals 16 residues. CDR1 SGHVS and CDR2 FQNEAQ come from the germline V gene. The CDR3 region is CASSFTGVGGYNEQFF. The CDR3 DNA is TGTGCCAGCAGCTTTACAGGGGTTGGGGGCTACAATGAGCAGTTCTTC.